This record covers a single T cell receptor beta chain. Germline CDR1 LNHDA, CDR2 SQIVND (reference sequence). The V and J ends lost 5 bases and 0 bases respectively, with 7 bases between them. The CDR3 covers 13 residues. This record belongs to a study of cytomegalovirus exposure and HLA in healthy donors. PCR primers comprised 60 Vbeta and 13 Jbeta primers. Produced via immunoSEQ multiplex PCR; TCRdb's table is partial and in-frame only. The sample lists 150,000 to 200,000 clones; more than 70% were seen once. Participants comprised healthy donors of bone marrow. The source is a woman aged 40 to 55 in good health and CMV-seronegative. The source material was PBMCs. The chain employs TRBV19 and TRBJ1-1, with D hard to call. The CDR3 region is CASSQAVNTEAFF. The CDR3 region has the DNA TGTGCCAGTAGTCAGGCTGTGAACACTGAAGCTTTCTTT. Complete variable domain (other parts from reference TRBV19 and TRBJ1-1): DGGITQSPKYLFRKEGQNVTLSCEQNLNHDAMYWYRQDPGQGLRLIYYSQIVNDFQKGDIAEGYSVSREKKESFPLTVTSAQKNPTAFYLCASSQAVNTEAFFGQGTRLTVV.